This T cell receptor (beta chain) stems from a study of blood T cells in healthy people across ages. Primers used in a second PCR of about 6 to 12 cycles were a sample-barcoded 5' primer and a J-beta primer mix. TCRdb reanalysed the 5' RACE reads using MiXCR and keeps one entry per CDR3 protein. Found here are some 690,000 distinct CDR3 sequences, about a fifth of them singletons; the top ten hold 22%. General observations from the study: The fall in TCR beta diversity per million T cells was roughly linear with age.

Extraction of total RNA produced a minimum of 5.5 micrograms from each sample. Germline V gene data show CDR1 as LGHDT and CDR2 as YNNKEL (reference sequence). The CDR3 has 15 residues. V dropped 6 bases and J dropped 5 bases, with 17 bases sitting between them. About this clonotype itself: The antigen remains unidentified.

Specimen: blood. The source is a man between 65 and 85 years old in good health. The V gene is TRBV3-1, the J gene TRBJ2-1; a weak D match, TRBD2 (6 bases). Written as DNA, the CDR3 is TGTGCCAGCAGTTCGGTTCGGGACTTGAACAATGAGCAGTTCTTC. This gives the protein CASSSVRDLNNEQFF.